These 7 T cell receptor beta chains share one sample of origin, sequenced in a study of early T cells in non-severe SARS-CoV-2 infection. TCRdb ran MiXCR on the 5' RACE reads and lists one entry per CDR3 protein. The profile covers approximately 44,000 distinct CDR3 sequences, with 12% appearing a single time and about 16% taken by the ten largest. The sequenced material came from whole blood. All receptors come from an adult who was a healthcare worker with PCR-confirmed SARS-CoV-2 infection or an uninfected control (not recorded which).

In this sample, this clonotype turned up many times. The chain recombines TRBV24-1 with TRBJ2-1; TRBD2 is a possible D gene (6 bases). The CDR3 is made up of 15 amino acids. Germline V gene data show CDR1 as KGHDR and CDR2 as SFDVKD. Trimming took 5 bases from V and 2 from J, leaving 12 bases between them. The chain's CDR3 is CATSAPPGAYNEQFF. CDR3 sequence (DNA): TGTGCCACCAGTGCCCCGCCGGGGGCCTACAATGAGCAGTTCTTC.

In its sample, this clonotype was seen many times. The rearrangement joins TRBV2 to TRBJ2-5, with TRBD2 as a possible D gene (6 bases). Germline V gene lookup returns CDR1 SNHLY and CDR2 FYNNEI. Trimming took off 4 bases at V and 7 bases at J, with 10 bases between the two ends. The CDR3 loop spans 12 amino acids. The CDR3 DNA follows: TGTGCCAGCAGTGCGTTACTAGCGACCCAGTACTTC. Residues: CASSALLATQYF.

At least ten counts were recorded for this clonotype. The CDR3 nucleotides are TGCAGTGCTACTTCTGGGTACAATGAGCAGTTCTTC. It translates to CSATSGYNEQFF. The genes are TRBV20-1 and TRBJ2-1, with D unresolved. Germline loops: CDR1 DFQATT, CDR2 SNEGSKA (reference sequence). V lost 4 bases and J 4 bases, leaving 8 bases between the germline ends. This CDR3 is 12 amino acids long.

The rearrangement uses TRBV19 and TRBJ2-1; 8 bases are shared with TRBD1. CDR1 and CDR2 from the germline V gene are LNHDA and SQIVND (reference sequence). V lost 6 bases to trimming and J lost 6 bases; unmatched junction nucleotides: 10. CDR3 length: 15 residues. The CDR3 coding sequence is TGTGCCAGTAGCCTAGACAGGGGTAGTCGCAATGAGCAGTTCTTC. Protein product: CASSLDRGSRNEQFF. The full variable domain, its missing parts supplied by reference TRBV19 and TRBJ2-1, is DGGITQSPKYLFRKEGQNVTLSCEQNLNHDAMYWYRQDPGQGLRLIYYSQIVNDFQKGDIAEGYSVSREKKESFPLTVTSAQKNPTAFYLCASSLDRGSRNEQFFGPGTRLTVL.

This clonotype was counted at least ten times. The chain joins TRBV29-1 to TRBJ2-3; possibly TRBD1 for D (6 bases). Germline-derived CDR1 and CDR2 are SQVTM and ANQGSEA. The germline V and J ends were trimmed by 3 bases and 4 bases, with 8 bases remaining between them. The CDR3 consists of 12 residues. CDR3 in amino acids: CSVDEGADTQYF. CDR3 bases: TGCAGCGTTGATGAGGGGGCAGATACGCAGTATTTT.

In this sample, this clonotype turned up many times. The V call is TRBV20-1, the J call TRBJ1-5; TRBD1 might be the D (5 bases). Germline V gene data show CDR1 as DFQATT and CDR2 as SNEGSKA (reference sequence). V was cut by 0 bases and J by 6 bases, with 18 bases left in between. The CDR3 spans 16 residues. The CDR3: CSARDTTWDLRQPQHF. CDR3 coding DNA: TGCAGTGCTAGAGACACCACTTGGGACCTTCGTCAGCCCCAGCATTTT.

This chain joins TRBV7-9 and TRBJ2-3; D may be TRBD2 (7 bases). Trimming took 8 bases from V and 3 from J, leaving 15 bases between them. The CDR3 totals 14 residues. Germline V gene lookup returns CDR1 SEHNR and CDR2 FQNEAQ (reference sequence). CDR3 in amino acids: CASQSRGGTDTQYF. The CDR3 bases are TGTGCCAGCCAGAGCAGGGGAGGGACAGATACGCAGTATTTT.